This TCR beta chain is drawn from a study of post-analysis software for immune sequencing data. Study-level information: Secondary progressive, relapsing-remitting and progressive-relapsing multiple sclerosis were among the included disease courses.

Unique molecular identifiers featured in each of the TCR beta cDNA libraries. Each CDR3 protein is one row after TCRdb ran MiXCR on the PCR reads. The table has around 770,000 distinct CDR3 sequences, under 60% seen once. The ends were cut back, 3 bases at V and 5 bases at J, with 11 bases in the middle. CDR1 and CDR2 (germline): DFQATT, SNEGSKA (reference sequence). This CDR3 spans 12 amino acids. For this clonotype: The antigen is undetermined.

Study results and caveats: TRBV5-6, TRBV5-1 and TRBV20-1 belonged to a set of about five TRBV segments that were more frequent in patients than controls.

This TCR was recovered from a girl aged 5-17 years with multiple sclerosis. What was sequenced was blood. V and J are TRBV20-1 and TRBJ2-7, with a weak D call TRBD2 (6 bases). In DNA form, the CDR3 reads TGCAGTGCTAGCGGGAGCCTGAACGAGCAGTACTTC. It translates to CSASGSLNEQYF.